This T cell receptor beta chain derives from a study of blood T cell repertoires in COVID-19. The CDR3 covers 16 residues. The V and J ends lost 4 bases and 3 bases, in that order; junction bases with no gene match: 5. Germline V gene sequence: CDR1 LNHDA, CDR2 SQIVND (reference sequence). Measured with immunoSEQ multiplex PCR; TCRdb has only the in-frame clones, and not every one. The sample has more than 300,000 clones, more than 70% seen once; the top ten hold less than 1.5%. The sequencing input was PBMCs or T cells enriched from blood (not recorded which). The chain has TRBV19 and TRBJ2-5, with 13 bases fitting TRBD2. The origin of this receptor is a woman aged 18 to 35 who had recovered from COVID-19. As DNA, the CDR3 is TGTGCCAGTAGTAACCAACTAGCGGGGGGGAAAGAGACCCAGTACTTC. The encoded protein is CASSNQLAGGKETQYF.